Listed below are T cell receptor beta chains from one sample, sequenced in a study of blood T cells in healthy people across ages. TCRdb used MiXCR to reprocess the 5' RACE reads, holding one entry per CDR3 protein. The sample has 650,000 to 800,000 distinct CDR3 sequences, roughly 44% seen once. Sequencing was performed on blood. These TCRs come from a man between 60 and 75 years old in good health. The CDR3 runs from the conserved cysteine through the conserved F or W. D genes are given only for firm matches. Clone size appears in some rows only: once, few, many, or a class for an expanded clone.

>TRBV12-3/TRBV12-4|few|TRBJ1-1|NA
TGTGCCAGCAGTTTAGGAAGCAGAGGCACTGAAGCTTTCTTT
CASSLGSRGTEAFF
>TRBV7-2|few|TRBJ2-1|TRBD2
TGTGCCAGCAGCTGGATTAGCGGGGGGGCAAATGAGCAGTTCTTC
CASSWISGGANEQFF
>TRBV18|NA|TRBJ2-7|TRBD1
TGTGCCAGCTCACCAGTTTCCGGGACAGGGTCCCACGAGCAGTACTTC
CASSPVSGTGSHEQYF
>TRBV11-2|NA|TRBJ2-5|NA
TGTGCCAGCAGCTTAAGGCTAGGAGAAGACAATGAGCAGTACTTC
CASSLRLGEDNEQYF
>TRBV5-5|few|TRBJ2-7|NA
TGTGCCAGCAGAGGACAGACCATGGCCGAGCAGTACTTC
CASRGQTMAEQYF
>TRBV20-1|NA|TRBJ2-5|NA
TGCAGTGCTAGTCGGGCAGGGTGGGGAACCGGTCAAGAGACCCAGTACTTC
CSASRAGWGTGQETQYF
>TRBV24-1|NA|TRBJ2-1|NA
TGTGCCACCAGACCCGGGACCCTGGGGAATGAGCAGTTCTTC
CATRPGTLGNEQFF
>TRBV15|NA|TRBJ1-1|NA
TGTGCCACCAGCAGAGATAATGGCGACCCCCGGGCTTTCTTT
CATSRDNGDPRAFF
>TRBV7-2|many|TRBJ2-5|NA
TGTGCCAGCAGCTTATCGGGAAGCCAGTACTTC
CASSLSGSQYF
>TRBV10-3|NA|TRBJ2-3|TRBD2
TGTGCCATCAGGCGGACTAGCGGGGGCCACACAGATACGCAGTATTTT
CAIRRTSGGHTDTQYF
>TRBV9|NA|TRBJ1-2|TRBD1
TGTGCCAGCAGCGTAGGCAGGGGGCGTTTTGATGGCTACACCTTC
CASSVGRGRFDGYTF
>TRBV7-3|NA|TRBJ2-1|NA
TGTGCCAGCAGCCTAACCCTGTCTACTACCAATGAGCAGTTCTTC
CASSLTLSTTNEQFF
>TRBV18|NA|TRBJ2-7|TRBD1
TGTGCCAGCTCACCCCCAGGGGGTTCCCTTTCCTTGGGCGAGCAGTACTTC
CASSPPGGSLSLGEQYF
>TRBV5-1|few|TRBJ2-3|TRBD1
TGCGCCAGCAGCTTGGCCGGCCCGGGACAGGGAGGATCAGATACGCAGTATTTT
CASSLAGPGQGGSDTQYF
>TRBV5-1|NA|TRBJ2-3|TRBD2
TGCGCCAGCAGCTTCTCGCTAGCGGGGGAGTCCACAGATACGCAGTATTTT
CASSFSLAGESTDTQYF
>TRBV4-3|NA|TRBJ1-4|NA
TGCGCCAGCAGCCAAGACAGGGTAGGGGATGAAAAACTGTTTTTT
CASSQDRVGDEKLFF
>TRBV9|NA|TRBJ2-5|NA
TGTGCCAGCAGCGCCCGCTGGGGGGAAGAGACCCAGTACTTC
CASSARWGEETQYF
>TRBV12-3/TRBV12-4|NA|TRBJ2-7|NA
TGTGCCAGCAGCCAGAGGGGTAGCGGATACTCCTACGAGCAGTACTTC
CASSQRGSGYSYEQYF
>TRBV10-3|NA|TRBJ1-6|TRBD1
TGTGCCATCAGCCGGGACAGCGCCTATAATTCACCCCTCCACTTT
CAISRDSAYNSPLHF
>TRBV5-5|NA|TRBJ1-2|TRBD1
TGTGCCAGCAGCTTGGATTCCGGGACAGGGGGCTCTGGCTACACCTTC
CASSLDSGTGGSGYTF
>TRBV5-1|NA|TRBJ2-1|NA
TGCGCCAGCAGCTTAGATCCGGGGGCGGGCAATGAGCAGTTCTTC
CASSLDPGAGNEQFF
>TRBV7-2|NA|TRBJ1-1|TRBD1
TGTGCCAGCAGCTTAGTACCGGGACAGACTAGAAACACTGAAGCTTTCTTT
CASSLVPGQTRNTEAFF
>TRBV5-6|NA|TRBJ2-6|NA
TGTGCCAGCAGCCGGCGGATATTCTCTGGGGCCAACGTCCTGACTTTC
CASSRRIFSGANVLTF
>TRBV4-3|NA|TRBJ1-2|NA
TGCGCCAGCAGCCAAGAGGAGAGACTCTATGGCTACACCTTC
CASSQEERLYGYTF
>TRBV7-9|NA|TRBJ1-4|NA
TGTGCCAGCAGCTTAGACGGAGAAAAACTGTTTTTT
CASSLDGEKLFF
>TRBV14|NA|TRBJ2-1|NA
TGTGCCAGCAGCCAAGAGAGTGAGCAGTTCTTC
CASSQESEQFF
>TRBV30|few|TRBJ2-3|NA
TGTGCCTGGAGTATCATGGCTGTCACAGATACGCAGTATTTT
CAWSIMAVTDTQYF
>TRBV4-1|NA|TRBJ2-1|NA
TGCGCCAGCAGGGGCCCCTCCGTTTTGGAGCAGTTCTTC
CASRGPSVLEQFF
>TRBV5-1|NA|TRBJ2-5|NA
TGCGCCAGCCGGACCGGAGGGGGGGCGACCCAAGAGACCCAGTACTTC
CASRTGGGATQETQYF
>TRBV5-6|once|TRBJ2-4|NA
TGTGCCAGCAGCTCAAGCGGGACACGGAACATTCAGTACTTC
CASSSSGTRNIQYF
>TRBV4-3|few|TRBJ2-3|NA
TGCGCCAGCAGCACAGAAAGGGGGGGAGGAACAGATACGCAGTATTTT
CASSTERGGGTDTQYF
>TRBV7-8|NA|TRBJ2-3|NA
TGTGCCAGCAGCCCTCCGGGACTGCGCACAGATACGCAGTATTTT
CASSPPGLRTDTQYF
>TRBV6-2/TRBV6-3|few|TRBJ2-1|NA
TGTGCCAGCACTAGGGTCTCGTGGTTATACAATGAGCAGTTCTTC
CASTRVSWLYNEQFF
>TRBV7-2|NA|TRBJ2-7|NA
TGTGCCAGCAGCCCGGGGGGACAGACCTACGAGCAGTACTTC
CASSPGGQTYEQYF
>TRBV20-1|few|TRBJ1-2|TRBD1
TGCAGTGCTAGAGTCCCCCAGGGGGGGGCCCGGGGCTACACCTTC
CSARVPQGGARGYTF
>TRBV19|NA|TRBJ2-7|NA
TGTGCCAGCCGGGCCGACCAGGCCTACGAGCAGTACTTC
CASRADQAYEQYF
>TRBV6-5|NA|TRBJ1-2|TRBD1
TGTGCCAGCAGGCTCACCGGGACAGGCGGAGGCTACACCTTC
CASRLTGTGGGYTF
>TRBV7-9|many|TRBJ2-1|NA
TGTGCCAGCAGCTTAGGGAACAATGAGCAGTTCTTC
CASSLGNNEQFF
>TRBV27|NA|TRBJ2-5|TRBD2
TGTGCCAGCAGTCCCCACCGGACTAGCGCGGTGGCCCACGAGACCCAGTACTTC
CASSPHRTSAVAHETQYF
>TRBV12-3/TRBV12-4|NA|TRBJ1-1|NA
TGTGCCAGCAGACCCCAGCAGGGTTTGGACACTGAAGCTTTCTTT
CASRPQQGLDTEAFF
>TRBV9|NA|TRBJ2-1|NA
TGTGCCAGCAGCGTGACCCGGACTGACTACAATGAGCAGTTCTTC
CASSVTRTDYNEQFF
>TRBV20-1|many|TRBJ2-5|NA
TGCAGTGCTATGGCCCAGGGGAGCGAGACCCAGTACTTC
CSAMAQGSETQYF